This T cell receptor beta chain stems from a study of blood T cell repertoires in COVID-19. For the study at large: Acute-phase and convalescent COVID-19 samples originated in the United States, Italy and Spain.

In germline, CDR1 is MGHRA, CDR2 YSYEKL. With V trimmed by 4 bases and J by 4 bases, 8 bases remained unmatched. The CDR3 has 15 residues. Data came from immunoSEQ multiplex PCR; TCRdb stores just in-frame clones and leaves some out. The repertoire includes about 300,000 clones, roughly 80% of them detected once, and 9.4% sits in the top ten. This clone was counted only a few times. The chain combines TRBV4-1 with TRBJ2-7; TRBD2 matches at 9 bases. The sample taken for sequencing was peripheral blood. The receptor comes from a woman in her fifties or sixties who had recovered from COVID-19. CDR3 region: CASSPRLADTYEQYF. The CDR3 DNA reads as TGCGCCAGCAGCCCTCGACTAGCGGATACATACGAGCAGTACTTC.